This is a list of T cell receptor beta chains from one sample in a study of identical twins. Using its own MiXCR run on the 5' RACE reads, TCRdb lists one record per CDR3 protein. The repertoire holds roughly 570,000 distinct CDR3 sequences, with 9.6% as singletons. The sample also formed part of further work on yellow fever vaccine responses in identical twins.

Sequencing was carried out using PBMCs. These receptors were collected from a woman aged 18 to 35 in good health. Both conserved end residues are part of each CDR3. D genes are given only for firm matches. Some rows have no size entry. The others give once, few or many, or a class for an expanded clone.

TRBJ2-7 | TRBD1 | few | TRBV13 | TGTGCCAGCAGATTACAGGGGGGCAATAACTACGAGCAGTACTTC | CASRLQGGNNYEQYF
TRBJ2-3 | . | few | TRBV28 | TGTGCCAGCTCGGTTTACGGGGGCCCCTCTAGCACAGATACGCAGTATTTT | CASSVYGGPSSTDTQYF
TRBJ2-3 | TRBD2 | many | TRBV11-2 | TGTGCCAGCAGCGCCAGACTAGCGGGGGGCACCCTAGGCACAGATACGCAGTATTTT | CASSARLAGGTLGTDTQYF
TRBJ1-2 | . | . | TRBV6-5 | TGTGCCAGCACGGGAAACAACTATGGCTACACCTTC | CASTGNNYGYTF
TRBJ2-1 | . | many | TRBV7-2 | TGTGCCAGCAGCTGGGGCCCGGATGAGCAGTTCTTC | CASSWGPDEQFF
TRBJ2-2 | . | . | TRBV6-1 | TGTGCCAGCACCCTCCCCCTGGCAGGGGAGAACACCGGGGAGCTGTTTTTT | CASTLPLAGENTGELFF
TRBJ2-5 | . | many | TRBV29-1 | TGCAGCGCCTTACAGGGCTGGGACCAAGAGACCCAGTACTTC | CSALQGWDQETQYF
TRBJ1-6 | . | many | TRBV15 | TGTGCCACCAGCCGAGAAGTGGCCAACCTCTCCTATAATTCACCCCTCCACTTT | CATSREVANLSYNSPLHF
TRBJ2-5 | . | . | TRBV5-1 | TGCGCCAGCAGCTTGCGCCGGGGCGAAGAGACCCAGTACTTC | CASSLRRGEETQYF
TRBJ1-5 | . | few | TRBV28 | TGTGCCAGCAGTCCGGACGAAATTCAGCCCCAGCATTTT | CASSPDEIQPQHF
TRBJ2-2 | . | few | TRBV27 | TGTGCCAGCAGTTTTATGCCCCCAACGAACACCGGGGAGCTGTTTTTT | CASSFMPPTNTGELFF
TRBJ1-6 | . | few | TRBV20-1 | TGCAGTGCTCATAGGGGGGGCAAGCTCAATTCACCCCTCCACTTT | CSAHRGGKLNSPLHF
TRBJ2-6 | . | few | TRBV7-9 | TGTGCCAGCAGGCAACCTGGGGCCAACGTCCTGACTTTC | CASRQPGANVLTF
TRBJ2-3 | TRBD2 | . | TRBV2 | TGTGCCACCCGACTAGCGGGTCAAACAGATACGCAGTATTTT | CATRLAGQTDTQYF
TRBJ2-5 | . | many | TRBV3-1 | TGTGCCAGCAGCCAAACGACAGAAGAGACCCAGTACTTC | CASSQTTEETQYF
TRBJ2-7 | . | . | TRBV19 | TGTGCCAGTACCCCGGCAGGCGTCCCCTACGAGCAGTACTTC | CASTPAGVPYEQYF
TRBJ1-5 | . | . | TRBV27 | TGTGCCAGCAGTTCGTTAGGCCAGCCCCAGCATTTT | CASSSLGQPQHF
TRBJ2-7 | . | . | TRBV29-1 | TGCAGCGTTACCCTCTCTAGCTCCTACGAGCAGTACTTC | CSVTLSSSYEQYF
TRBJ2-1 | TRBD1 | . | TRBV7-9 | TGTGCCAGCAGCTTCCCACAGGGGAATGAGCAGTTCTTC | CASSFPQGNEQFF
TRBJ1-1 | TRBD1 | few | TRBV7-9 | TGTGCCAGCAGCTTAGCTGGGACAGCTGAAGCTTTCTTT | CASSLAGTAEAFF
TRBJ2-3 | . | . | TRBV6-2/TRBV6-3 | TGTGCCAGCAGTTCGCCCTTGGCGGGTAATCCAGATACGCAGTATTTT | CASSSPLAGNPDTQYF
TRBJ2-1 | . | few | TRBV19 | TGTGCCAGTAGTCCTCGGACCACCAACAATGAGCAGTTCTTC | CASSPRTTNNEQFF
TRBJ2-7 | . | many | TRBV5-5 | TGTGCCAGCAGCTTGGTCGGGGCACGAGCTGACGAGCAGTACTTC | CASSLVGARADEQYF
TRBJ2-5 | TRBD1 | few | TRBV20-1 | TGCAGTGCAGGGACAGTTCAAGAGACCCAGTACTTC | CSAGTVQETQYF
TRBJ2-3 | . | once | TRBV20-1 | TGCAGTGCTAGAGATCTCGGCAGGGTGGGAGATACGCAGTATTTT | CSARDLGRVGDTQYF
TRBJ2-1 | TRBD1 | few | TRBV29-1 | TGCAGCGTTGGGGGATCCGGGACAGGGATAAAAACCTACAATGAGCAGTTCTTC | CSVGGSGTGIKTYNEQFF
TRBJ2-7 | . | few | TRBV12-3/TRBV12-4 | TGTGCCAGCAGTTCGCCCGAGGGTACCTACGAGCAGTACTTC | CASSSPEGTYEQYF
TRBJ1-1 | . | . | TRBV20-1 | TGCAGTGCTAGTAAGGACACTGAAGCTTTCTTT | CSASKDTEAFF
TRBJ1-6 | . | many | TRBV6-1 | TGTGCCAGCAGTAAAACAGGGCACAATTCACCCCTCCACTTT | CASSKTGHNSPLHF
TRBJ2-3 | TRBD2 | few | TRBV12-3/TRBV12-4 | TGTGCCAGCACCTTGAGGACTAGCGTGAGCACAGATACGCAGTATTTT | CASTLRTSVSTDTQYF
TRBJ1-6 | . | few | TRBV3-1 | TGTGCCAGCAGCCACTTTAGGGCTCGGGGTAATTCACCCCTCCACTTT | CASSHFRARGNSPLHF
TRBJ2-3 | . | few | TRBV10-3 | TGTGCCATCAGTGAGTCGATGGCTAGCACAGATACGCAGTATTTT | CAISESMASTDTQYF
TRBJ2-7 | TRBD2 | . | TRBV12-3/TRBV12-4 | TGTGCCAGCAGAGAGACTAGCGGTTTCTACGAGCAGTACTTC | CASRETSGFYEQYF
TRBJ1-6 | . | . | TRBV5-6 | TGTGCCAGCAGCTTGATCGCCGGTGAGCCCCTCCACTTT | CASSLIAGEPLHF
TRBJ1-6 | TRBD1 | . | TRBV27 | TGTGCCAGCAGTCCACGGACAGGGGGTTTCAATTCACCCCTCCACTTT | CASSPRTGGFNSPLHF
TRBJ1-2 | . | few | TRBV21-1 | TGTGCCAGCAGCAAAGCCCGGGGACGGGACTATGGCTACACCTTC | CASSKARGRDYGYTF
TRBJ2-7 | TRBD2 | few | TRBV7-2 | TGTGCCAGCAGCTTAGGATCCCGGGAGGCCCCCCACGAGCAGTACTTC | CASSLGSREAPHEQYF
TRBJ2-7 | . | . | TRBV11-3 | TGTGCCAGCAGCTTAGGGGCAGGGGAGGAGGACGAGCAGTACTTC | CASSLGAGEEDEQYF
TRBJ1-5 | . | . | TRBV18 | TGTGCCAGCTCACAACAGGGAAGCCACAATCAGCCCCAGCATTTT | CASSQQGSHNQPQHF
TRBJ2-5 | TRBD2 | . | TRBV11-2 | TGTGCCAGCAGCTTAGAGGCTAGCGGCCAAGAGACCCAGTACTTC | CASSLEASGQETQYF
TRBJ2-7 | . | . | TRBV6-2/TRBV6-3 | TGTGCCAGCAGTTACTCGAAGAACTCCACCCCCTACGAGCAGTACTTC | CASSYSKNSTPYEQYF
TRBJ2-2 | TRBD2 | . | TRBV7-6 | TGTGCCAGCAGCTTAAGTAGCGGGAGGGCGTCCGGGGAGCTGTTTTTT | CASSLSSGRASGELFF
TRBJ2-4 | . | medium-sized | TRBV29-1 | TGCAGCGTTGCGGCGTCCCAGGGGATCAACATTCAGTACTTC | CSVAASQGINIQYF
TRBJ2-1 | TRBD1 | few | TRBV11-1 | TGTGCCAGCAGCTCCAGCATCCCCCGGGACAGCCTATACCGAGGCGAGCAGTTCTTC | CASSSSIPRDSLYRGEQFF
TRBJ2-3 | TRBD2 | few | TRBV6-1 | TGTGCCAGCAGTGAGACTAGCGGGGGAAGCACGGATACGCAGTATTTT | CASSETSGGSTDTQYF